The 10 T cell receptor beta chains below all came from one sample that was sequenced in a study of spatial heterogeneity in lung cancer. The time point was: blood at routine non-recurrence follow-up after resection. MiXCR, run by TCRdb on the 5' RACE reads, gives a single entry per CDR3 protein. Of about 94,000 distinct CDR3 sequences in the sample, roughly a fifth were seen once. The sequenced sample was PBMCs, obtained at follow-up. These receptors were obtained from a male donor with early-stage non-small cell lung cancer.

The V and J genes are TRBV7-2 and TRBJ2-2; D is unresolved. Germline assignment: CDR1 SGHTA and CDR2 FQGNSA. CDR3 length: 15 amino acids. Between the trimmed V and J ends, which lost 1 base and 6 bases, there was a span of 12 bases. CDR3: CASSLDPGRAGELFF. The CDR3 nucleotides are TGTGCCAGCAGCTTAGACCCGGGTAGGGCCGGGGAGCTGTTTTTT.

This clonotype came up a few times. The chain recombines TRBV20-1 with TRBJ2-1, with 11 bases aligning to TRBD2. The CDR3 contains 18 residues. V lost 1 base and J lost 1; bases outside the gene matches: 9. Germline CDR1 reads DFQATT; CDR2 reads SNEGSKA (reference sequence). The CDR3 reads CSARAPSGRSSSYNEQFF. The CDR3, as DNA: TGCAGTGCTAGAGCTCCTAGCGGGAGGTCCTCGTCCTACAATGAGCAGTTCTTC.

The CDR3 DNA reads as TGCGCCAGCAGCGATAATGGGGCCCTTAACACCGGGGAGCTGTTTTTT. Its protein product is CASSDNGALNTGELFF. V and J are TRBV5-1 and TRBJ2-2, with D possibly being TRBD1 (5 bases). This CDR3 comprises 16 residues. Trimming stripped 4 bases from V and 2 bases from J, with 15 bases between. Germline CDR1 reads SGHRS; CDR2 reads YFSETQ.

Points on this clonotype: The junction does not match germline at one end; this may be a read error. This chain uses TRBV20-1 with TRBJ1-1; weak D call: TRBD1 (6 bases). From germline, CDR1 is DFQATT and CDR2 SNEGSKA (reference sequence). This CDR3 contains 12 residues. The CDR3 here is CSAGFRDTEAFF. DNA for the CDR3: TGCAGTGCTGGATTCCGGGACACCGAAGCTTTCTTT.

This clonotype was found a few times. The CDR3 sequence: CASSLGAVSYNEQFF. As DNA, the CDR3 is TGTGCCAGCAGCTTGGGCGCTGTTTCCTACAATGAGCAGTTCTTC. The chain recombines TRBV5-5 with TRBJ2-1, with D hard to call. This CDR3 is 15 amino acids long. Per germline, CDR1 SGHKS and CDR2 YYEKEE (reference sequence). The V end was cut by 0 bases, the J end by 1 base, with 8 bases between.

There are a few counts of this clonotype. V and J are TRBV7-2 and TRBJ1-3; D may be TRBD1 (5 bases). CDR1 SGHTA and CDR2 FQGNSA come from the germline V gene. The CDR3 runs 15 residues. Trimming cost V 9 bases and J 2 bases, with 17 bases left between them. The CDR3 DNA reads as TGTGCCAGTCATACGGGGGGACCTCCTGGAAACACCATATATTTT. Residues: CASHTGGPPGNTIYF.

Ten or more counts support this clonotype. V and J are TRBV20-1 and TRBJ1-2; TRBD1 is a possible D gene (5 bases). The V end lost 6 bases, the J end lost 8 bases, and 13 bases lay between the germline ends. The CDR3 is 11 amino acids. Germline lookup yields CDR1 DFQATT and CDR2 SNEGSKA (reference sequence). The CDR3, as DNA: TGCAGTGCCCTCGGGGGGGACGGCTACACCTTC. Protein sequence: CSALGGDGYTF.

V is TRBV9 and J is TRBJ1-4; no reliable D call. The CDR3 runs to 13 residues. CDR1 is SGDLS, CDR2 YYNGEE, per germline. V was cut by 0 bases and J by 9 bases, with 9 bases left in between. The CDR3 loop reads CASSVGSGQKLFF. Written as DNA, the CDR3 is TGTGCCAGCAGCGTAGGTTCGGGCCAAAAACTGTTTTTT. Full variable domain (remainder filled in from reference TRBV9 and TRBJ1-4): DSGVTQTPKHLITATGQRVTLRCSPRSGDLSVYWYQQSLDQGLQFLIQYYNGEERAKGNILERFSAQQFPDLHSELNLSSLELGDSALYFCASSVGSGQKLFFGSGTQLSVL.

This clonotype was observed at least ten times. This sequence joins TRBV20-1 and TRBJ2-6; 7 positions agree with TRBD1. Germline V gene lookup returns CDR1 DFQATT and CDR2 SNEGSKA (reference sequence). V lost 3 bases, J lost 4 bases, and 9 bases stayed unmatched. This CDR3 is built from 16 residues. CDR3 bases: TGCAGTGCTAGTATACAGGGGAAATCGGGGGCCAACGTCCTGACTTTC. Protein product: CSASIQGKSGANVLTF.

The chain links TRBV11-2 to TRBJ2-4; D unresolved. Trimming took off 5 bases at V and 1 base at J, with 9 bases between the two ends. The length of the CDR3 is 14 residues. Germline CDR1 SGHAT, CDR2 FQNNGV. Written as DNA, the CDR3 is TGTGCCAGCAGCCCGGCAGAGGCCAAAAACATTCAGTACTTC. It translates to CASSPAEAKNIQYF.